These T cell receptor beta chains were read from a single sample in a study of T cells in localized non-small cell lung cancer. The data were produced by immunoSEQ multiplex PCR, yet TCRdb's version contains in-frame clones alone and is incomplete. In the table there are about 43,000 clones, around 90% of which are singletons. The source material was PBMCs, sampled before any cancer treatment. The source is a woman aged 35-75 years with stage II lung adenocarcinoma. Each CDR3 is given with its conserved first and last residue. D genes are given only for firm matches. Clone size is stated in some rows and not others, as once, few, many or a class when expanded.

>TRBD1|NA|TRBJ2-5|TRBV5-4
TGTGCCAGCAGCTTGGAGACAGGGAATAGGGAGACCCAGTACTTC
CASSLETGNRETQYF
>NA|NA|TRBJ2-6|TRBV19
TGTGCCAGTAGTATAAGCGGGACAACTTTTTCCTCTGGGGCCAACGTCCTGACTTTC
CASSISGTTFSSGANVLTF
>NA|NA|TRBJ2-2|TRBV11-2
TGTGCCAGCAGCTTATCACCCACCGGGGAGCTGTTTTTT
CASSLSPTGELFF
>NA|NA|TRBJ1-4|TRBV7-2
TGTGCCAGCAGCCCCCCGACAGAAAAACTGTTTTTT
CASSPPTEKLFF
>TRBD2|NA|TRBJ2-1|TRBV6-5
TGTGCCAGCAGTCGTAGGACTAGCGGGGGGCCGAGGAAGTTCTTC
CASSRRTSGGPRKFF
>NA|NA|TRBJ2-2|TRBV27
TGTGCCAGCAGTTCCGCGGGCTTCACCGGGGAGCTGTTTTTT
CASSSAGFTGELFF
>TRBD1|NA|TRBJ2-2|TRBV5-1
TGCGCCAGCAGCCAAGAAGGGGGCGGTAACACCGGGGAGCTGTTTTTT
CASSQEGGGNTGELFF
>NA|once|TRBJ1-1|TRBV28
TGTGCCAGCAGTCTCTCCTGGAGTTCAGCTTTCTTT
CASSLSWSSAFF
>TRBD2|NA|TRBJ2-3|TRBV5-1
TGCGCCAGCAGCTTGGAATCTAGCGGGGGGGATACGCAGTATTTT
CASSLESSGGDTQYF
>NA|NA|TRBJ1-6|TRBV11-2
TGTGCCAGCAGCTTAGTGAATTCACCCCTCCACTTT
CASSLVNSPLHF
>NA|NA|TRBJ2-7|TRBV7-2
TGTGCCAGCAGCCAAGGGTGGGTCGGGGGTGAGCAGTACTTC
CASSQGWVGGEQYF
>NA|NA|TRBJ2-7|TRBV6-1
TGTGCCAGCAGTGGGTCTGCGGGCAGGGGATCGTACGAGCAGTACTTC
CASSGSAGRGSYEQYF
>TRBD1|NA|TRBJ1-5|TRBV7-6
TGTGCCAGCAGCTCAACAGGGGGCTTGAGCAATCAGCCCCAGCATTTT
CASSSTGGLSNQPQHF
>TRBD1|NA|TRBJ1-2|TRBV5-8
TGTGCCAGCACCGGTACAGGGGGCGCGGTTGGCTACACCTTC
CASTGTGGAVGYTF
>NA|once|TRBJ1-6|TRBV6-1
TGTGCCCGGGGGGATCTAGATTCACCCCTCCACTTT
CARGDLDSPLHF